This record covers a single TCR beta chain. The antigen is unknown. V was pared by 5 bases and J by 3 bases, with 2 bases of the junction left unmatched. Per germline, CDR1 KGHSH and CDR2 LQKENI. The CDR3 length is 13 residues. Cells sorted as Tregs were CD4+, CD25+ and CD127-/low. Constant-region reverse primers amplified full-length variable regions, followed by semi-nested Nested Universal Primer A PCR. Each CDR3 protein gets one entry after TCRdb re-called the 5' RACE reads with MiXCR. This repertoire shows 34,000 or so distinct CDR3 sequences, 25% to 30% found once; its top ten account for approximately 2.4%. Whole-study results and caveats: Larger-cohort validation covered only one TCR beta V-J rearrangement.

The clonotype was recovered from a female donor with breast cancer. The chain joins TRBV18 to TRBJ1-2; TRBD1 matches at 8 bases. The sequencing sample was made of tumor-infiltrating Tregs sorted from the breast tumor. CDR3 coding DNA: TGTGCCAGCTCAGTGACAGGGGACTATGGCTACACCTTC. Residues: CASSVTGDYGYTF. Combining the CDR3 with reference TRBV18 and TRBJ1-2 gives the whole variable domain NAGVMQNPRHLVRRRGQEARLRCSPMKGHSHVYWYRQLPEEGLKFMVYLQKENIIDESGMPKERFSAEFPKEGPSILRIQQVVRGDSAAYFCASSVTGDYGYTFGSGTRLTVV.